The present T cell receptor (beta chain) was sequenced within a study of shared clonotypes between healthy human individuals. Study observations and caveats: In general, naive subsets displayed greater estimated richness than memory subsets did. Shared clonotypes across all four donors exceeded non-shared ones in generation probability.

This CDR3 is built from 16 residues. CDR1 and CDR2 (germline): LNHDA, SQIVND (reference sequence). J lost 3 bases, V lost 4 bases, and 9 bases had no gene match. The sample holds a few counts of this clone. Its antigen is undetermined. Each sorted subset replicate got 200 ng genomic DNA, roughly 30,000 genomes. Generated by immunoSEQ multiplex PCR, the TCRdb table keeps only in-frame clones and is missing some. The table has about 1 million clones, about three quarters seen once. The sequenced sample was memory CD4+ T cells sorted from blood. Regarding subset: CD45RA-negative fraction. This sequence was found in a man in his late teens or twenties in good health. The rearrangement links TRBV19 to TRBJ1-1; TRBD1 matches at 9 bases. The CDR3, as DNA: TGTGCCAGTAGTACCGACCGGGACAGGGCGTACACTGAAGCTTTCTTT. This codes for CASSTDRDRAYTEAFF.